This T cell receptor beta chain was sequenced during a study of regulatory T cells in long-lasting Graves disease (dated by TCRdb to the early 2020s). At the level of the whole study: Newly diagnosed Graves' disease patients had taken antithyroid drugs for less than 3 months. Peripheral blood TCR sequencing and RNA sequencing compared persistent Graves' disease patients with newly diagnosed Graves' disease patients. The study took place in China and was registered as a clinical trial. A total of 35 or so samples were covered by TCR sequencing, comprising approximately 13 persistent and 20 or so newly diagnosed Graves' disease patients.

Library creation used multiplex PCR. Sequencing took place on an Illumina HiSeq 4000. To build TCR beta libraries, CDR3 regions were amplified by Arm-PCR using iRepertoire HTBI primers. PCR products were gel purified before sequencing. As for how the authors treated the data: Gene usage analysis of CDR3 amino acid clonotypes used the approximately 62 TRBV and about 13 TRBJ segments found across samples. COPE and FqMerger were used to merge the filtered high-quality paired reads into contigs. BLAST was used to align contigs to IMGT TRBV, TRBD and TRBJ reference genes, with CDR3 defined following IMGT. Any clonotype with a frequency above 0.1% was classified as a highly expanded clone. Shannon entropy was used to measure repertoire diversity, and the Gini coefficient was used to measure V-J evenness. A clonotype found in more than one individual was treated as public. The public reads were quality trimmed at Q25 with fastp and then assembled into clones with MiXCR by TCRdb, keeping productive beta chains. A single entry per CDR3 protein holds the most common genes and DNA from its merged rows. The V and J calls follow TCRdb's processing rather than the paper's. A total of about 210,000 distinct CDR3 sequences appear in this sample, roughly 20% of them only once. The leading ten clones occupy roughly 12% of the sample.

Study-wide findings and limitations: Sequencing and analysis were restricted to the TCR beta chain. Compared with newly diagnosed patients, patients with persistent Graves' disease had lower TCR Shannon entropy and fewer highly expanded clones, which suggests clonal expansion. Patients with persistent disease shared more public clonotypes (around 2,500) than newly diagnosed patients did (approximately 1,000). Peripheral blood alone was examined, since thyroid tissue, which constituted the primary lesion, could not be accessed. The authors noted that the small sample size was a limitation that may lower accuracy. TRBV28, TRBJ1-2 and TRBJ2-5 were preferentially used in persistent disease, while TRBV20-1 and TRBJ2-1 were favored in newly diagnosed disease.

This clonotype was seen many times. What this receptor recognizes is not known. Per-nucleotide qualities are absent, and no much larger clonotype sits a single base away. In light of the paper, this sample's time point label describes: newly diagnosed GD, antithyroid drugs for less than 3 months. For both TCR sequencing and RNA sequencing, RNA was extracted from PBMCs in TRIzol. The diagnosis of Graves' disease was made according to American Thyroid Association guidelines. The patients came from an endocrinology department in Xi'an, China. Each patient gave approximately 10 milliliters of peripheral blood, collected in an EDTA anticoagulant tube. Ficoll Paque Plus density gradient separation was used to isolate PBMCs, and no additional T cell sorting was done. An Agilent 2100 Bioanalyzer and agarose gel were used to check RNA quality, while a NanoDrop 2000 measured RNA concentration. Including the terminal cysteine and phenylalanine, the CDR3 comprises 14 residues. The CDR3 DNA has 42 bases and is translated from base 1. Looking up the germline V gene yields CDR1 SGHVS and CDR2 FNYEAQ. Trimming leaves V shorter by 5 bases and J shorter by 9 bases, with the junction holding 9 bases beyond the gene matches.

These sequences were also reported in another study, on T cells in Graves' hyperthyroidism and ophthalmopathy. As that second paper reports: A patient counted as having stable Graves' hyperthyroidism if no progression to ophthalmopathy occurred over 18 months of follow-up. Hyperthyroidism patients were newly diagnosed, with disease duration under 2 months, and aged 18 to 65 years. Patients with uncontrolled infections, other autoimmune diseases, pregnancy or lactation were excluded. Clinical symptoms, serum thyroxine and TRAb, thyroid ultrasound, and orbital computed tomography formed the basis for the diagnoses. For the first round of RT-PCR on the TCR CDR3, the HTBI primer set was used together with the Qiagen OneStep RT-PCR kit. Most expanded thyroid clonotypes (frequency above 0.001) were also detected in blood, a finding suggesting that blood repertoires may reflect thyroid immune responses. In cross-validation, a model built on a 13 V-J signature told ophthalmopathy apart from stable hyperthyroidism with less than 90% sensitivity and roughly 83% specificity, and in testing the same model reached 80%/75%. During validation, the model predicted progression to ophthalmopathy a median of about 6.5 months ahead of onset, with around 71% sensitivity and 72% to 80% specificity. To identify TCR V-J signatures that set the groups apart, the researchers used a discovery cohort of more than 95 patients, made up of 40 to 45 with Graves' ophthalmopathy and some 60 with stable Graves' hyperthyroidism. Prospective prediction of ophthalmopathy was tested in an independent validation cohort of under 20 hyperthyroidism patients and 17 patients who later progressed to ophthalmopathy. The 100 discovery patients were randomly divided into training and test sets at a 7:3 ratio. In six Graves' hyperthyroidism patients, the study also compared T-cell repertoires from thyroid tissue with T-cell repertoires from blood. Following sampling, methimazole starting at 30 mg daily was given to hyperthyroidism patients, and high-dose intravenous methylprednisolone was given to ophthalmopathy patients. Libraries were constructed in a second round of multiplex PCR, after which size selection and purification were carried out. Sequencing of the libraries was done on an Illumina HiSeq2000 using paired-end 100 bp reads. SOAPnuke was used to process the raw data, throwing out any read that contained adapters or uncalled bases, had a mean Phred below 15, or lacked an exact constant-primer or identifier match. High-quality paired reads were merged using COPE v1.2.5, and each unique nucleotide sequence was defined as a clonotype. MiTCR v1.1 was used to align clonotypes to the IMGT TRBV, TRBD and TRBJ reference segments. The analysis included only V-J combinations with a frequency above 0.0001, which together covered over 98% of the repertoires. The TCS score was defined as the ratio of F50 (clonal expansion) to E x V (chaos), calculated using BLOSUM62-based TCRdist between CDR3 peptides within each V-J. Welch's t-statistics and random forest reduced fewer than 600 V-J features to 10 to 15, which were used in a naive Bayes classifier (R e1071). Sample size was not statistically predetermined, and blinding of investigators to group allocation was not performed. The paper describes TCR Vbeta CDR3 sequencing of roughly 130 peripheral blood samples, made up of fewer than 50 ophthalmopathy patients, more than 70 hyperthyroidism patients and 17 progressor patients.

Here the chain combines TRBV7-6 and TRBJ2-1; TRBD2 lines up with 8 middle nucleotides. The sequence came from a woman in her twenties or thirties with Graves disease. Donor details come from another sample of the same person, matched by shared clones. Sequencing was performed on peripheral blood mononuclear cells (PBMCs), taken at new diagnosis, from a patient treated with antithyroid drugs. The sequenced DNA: TGTGCCAGCAGCCCGAGCGGGAGTTGGCTTGAGCAGTTCTTC. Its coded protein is CASSPSGSWLEQFF.